These 5 T cell receptor beta chains were sequenced from one sample in a study of vaccination effects on CD4 cells after COVID-19. Once cultured for more than nine days, the cells underwent separation to obtain CD4+ T cells. Profiled with immunoSEQ multiplex PCR; TCRdb holds only in-frame clones, not every one. The sample has over 45,000 clones, around 63% seen once. These TCRs' antigens remain unknown. The sequencing here drew on CD4+ T cells from PBMCs cultured without peptide, taken before COVID-19 vaccination. These receptors all stem from a human donor who received a COVID-19 vaccine.

The chain employs TRBV7-8 and TRBJ2-2; maybe TRBD1 (5 bases). The V end lost 5 bases, the J end lost 7 bases, and 11 bases lay between the germline ends. Germline V CDR1 and CDR2: SGHVS, FQNEAQ. The CDR3 runs 13 residues. CDR3 protein: CASSPNRFGELFF. CDR3 bases: TGTGCCAGCAGCCCCAACAGGTTCGGGGAGCTGTTTTTT.

As to this clone: Other DNA sequences in the same sample also yield this CDR3. V and J are TRBV5-1 and TRBJ1-1; tentative D call: TRBD1 (5 bases). Trimming removed 0 bases at V and 1 base at J, with 7 bases between. In germline, CDR1 is SGHRS, CDR2 YFSETQ. The CDR3 totals 14 residues. The CDR3 DNA reads as TGCGCCAGCAGCTTGGAGGGGCCGAACACTGAAGCTTTCTTT. Amino acid sequence: CASSLEGPNTEAFF.

This clone has more than one count but fewer than ten. CDR3 sequence reads: CATSPQGLGGTEAFF. The CDR3 nucleotides read TGCGCCACTTCTCCACAAGGCCTGGGGGGCACTGAAGCTTTCTTT. The chain uses TRBV5-1 and TRBJ1-1, with TRBD1 as a possible D gene (5 bases). The CDR3 totals 15 residues. V was cut by 9 bases and J by 4 bases, with 22 bases left in between. The V gene's germline CDR1 is SGHRS and CDR2 YFSETQ.

V gene TRBV7-6 combines with J gene TRBJ2-3; no clear D. This CDR3 is built from 15 residues. In germline, CDR1 is SGHVS, CDR2 FNYEAQ. Trimming took 4 bases from V and 0 from J, leaving 11 bases between them. The CDR3 sequence: CASSSQRASTDTQYF. CDR3 nucleotides: TGTGCCAGCAGCTCCCAAAGGGCTAGCACAGATACGCAGTATTTT.

The chain has TRBV9 and TRBJ2-7; TRBD1 matches 8 bases. J lost 6 bases, V lost 0 bases, and 8 bases had no gene match. The CDR3 sequence is 15 residues long. CDR1 and CDR2 from the germline V gene are SGDLS and YYNGEE. CDR3 coding DNA: TGTGCCAGCAGCGTAGGCGGACAGGGCGGCTCCGAGCAGTACTTC. As protein: CASSVGGQGGSEQYF.